Below are 6 T cell receptor beta chains sequenced from a single sample in a study of shared clonotypes between healthy human individuals. Only CD45RO-negative cells positively selected for CCR7 counted as naive CD8 cells, so terminally differentiated effector memory CD45RA+ cells were excluded. Repertoires were generated with immunoSEQ multiplex PCR, while TCRdb's copy carries only in-frame clones and drops some. The table records 1.5 million to 2.5 million clones, about 95% of them present only once. Material: naive CD8+ T cells sorted from blood. The receptors derive from a man aged 18-30 years in good health.

The chain employs TRBV5-5 and TRBJ2-5, with 11 bases that match TRBD2. The CDR3 extends over 16 amino acids. After removal of 4 bases from V and 2 bases from J, the junction contained 7 bases not matched to a gene. Germline V gene data show CDR1 as SGHKS and CDR2 as YYEKEE (reference sequence). The CDR3 region is CASSPSRLAGQETQYF. DNA for the CDR3: TGTGCCAGCAGCCCCAGCCGACTAGCGGGACAAGAGACCCAGTACTTC. The full variable domain, completed using reference TRBV5-5 and TRBJ2-5, is DAGVTQSPTHLIKTRGQQVTLRCSPISGHKSVSWYQQVLGQGPQFIFQYYEKEERGRGNFPDRFSARQFPNYSSELNVNALLLGDSALYLCASSPSRLAGQETQYFGPGTRLLVL.

This sequence joins TRBV27 and TRBJ2-5; 8 bases are shared with TRBD2. The CDR3 extends over 13 amino acids. Germline V lookup: CDR1 MNHEY, CDR2 SMNVEV (reference sequence). V gave up 5 bases and J gave up 4 bases; unmatched junction bases: 3. The CDR3 protein is CASSPGGRETQYF. CDR3 sequence (DNA): TGTGCCAGCAGTCCGGGGGGGCGAGAGACCCAGTACTTC.

V usage is TRBV6-1 and J usage is TRBJ2-7, with a possible D match to TRBD1 (5 bases). V lost 0 bases, J lost 3 bases, and 12 bases lay in between. Germline V gives CDR1 MNHNS, CDR2 SASEGT. This CDR3 comprises 15 residues. The CDR3 loop is CASSEAPDRFYEQYF. CDR3 nucleotides: TGTGCCAGCAGTGAAGCGCCAGACAGATTCTACGAGCAGTACTTC.

This sequence joins TRBV7-9 and TRBJ1-1; unclear D gene. CDR1 SEHNR and CDR2 FQNEAQ come from the germline V gene (reference sequence). The CDR3 runs 15 residues. Trimming took 3 bases from V and 1 from J, leaving 12 bases between them. The CDR3 sequence is CASSFGEDGNTEAFF. The CDR3 nucleotides read TGTGCCAGCAGCTTCGGGGAGGATGGGAACACTGAAGCTTTCTTT.

The chain carries TRBV5-1 and TRBJ1-2, with D tentatively TRBD1 (5 bases). Germline loops: CDR1 SGHRS, CDR2 YFSETQ. The ends were cut back, 7 bases at V and 5 bases at J, with 18 bases in the middle. This CDR3 comprises 14 residues. The CDR3 spells CASHGTSTSYGYTF. Here the CDR3 DNA reads TGCGCCAGCCACGGGACCTCCACCTCTTATGGCTACACCTTC.

The chain employs TRBV4-1 and TRBJ1-1, with D possibly being TRBD1 (5 bases). The CDR3 extends over 12 amino acids. In germline, CDR1 is MGHRA, CDR2 YSYEKL. Trimming removed 3 bases at V and 6 bases at J, with 8 bases between. This CDR3 reads CASSQPGPEAFF. Written as DNA, the CDR3 is TGCGCCAGCAGCCAGCCGGGACCTGAAGCTTTCTTT.